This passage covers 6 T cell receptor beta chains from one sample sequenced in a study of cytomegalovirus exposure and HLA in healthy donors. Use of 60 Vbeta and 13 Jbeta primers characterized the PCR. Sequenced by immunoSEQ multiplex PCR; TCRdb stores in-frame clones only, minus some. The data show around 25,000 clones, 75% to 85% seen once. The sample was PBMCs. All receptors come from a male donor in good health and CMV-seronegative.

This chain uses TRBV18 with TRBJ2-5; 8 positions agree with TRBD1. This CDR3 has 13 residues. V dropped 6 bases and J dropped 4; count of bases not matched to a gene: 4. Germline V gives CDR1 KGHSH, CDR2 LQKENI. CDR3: CASSRGRVETQYF. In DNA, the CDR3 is TGTGCCAGCTCCAGGGGGCGCGTAGAGACCCAGTACTTC.

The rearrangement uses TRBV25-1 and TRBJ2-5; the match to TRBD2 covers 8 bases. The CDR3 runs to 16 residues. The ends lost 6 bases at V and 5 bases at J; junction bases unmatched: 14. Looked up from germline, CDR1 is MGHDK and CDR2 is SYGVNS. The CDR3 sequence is CASRNSGGRERETQYF. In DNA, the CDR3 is TGTGCCAGCAGAAATTCGGGAGGGCGGGAGAGGGAGACCCAGTACTTC.

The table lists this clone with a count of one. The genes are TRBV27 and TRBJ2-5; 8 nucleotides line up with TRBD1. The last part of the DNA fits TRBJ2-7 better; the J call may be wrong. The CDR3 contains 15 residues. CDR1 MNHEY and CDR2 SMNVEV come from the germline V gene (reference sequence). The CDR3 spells CASSQRQDRAYEQYF. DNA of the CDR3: TGTGCCAGCAGTCAAAGGCAGGACAGGGCCTACGAGCAGTACTTC.

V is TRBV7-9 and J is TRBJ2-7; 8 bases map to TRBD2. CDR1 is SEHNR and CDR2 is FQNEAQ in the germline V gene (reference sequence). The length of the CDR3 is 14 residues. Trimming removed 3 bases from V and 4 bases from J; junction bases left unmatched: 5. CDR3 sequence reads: CASSFERESYEQYF. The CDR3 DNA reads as TGTGCCAGCAGCTTTGAGCGGGAGAGTTACGAGCAGTACTTC.

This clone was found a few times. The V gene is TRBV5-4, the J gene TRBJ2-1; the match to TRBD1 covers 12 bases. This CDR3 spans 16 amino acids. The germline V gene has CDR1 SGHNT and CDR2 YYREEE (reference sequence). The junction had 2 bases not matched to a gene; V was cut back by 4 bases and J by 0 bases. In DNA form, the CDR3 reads TGTGCCAGCAGCGGGGGACAGGGGGCCTCCTACAATGAGCAGTTCTTC. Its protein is CASSGGQGASYNEQFF.

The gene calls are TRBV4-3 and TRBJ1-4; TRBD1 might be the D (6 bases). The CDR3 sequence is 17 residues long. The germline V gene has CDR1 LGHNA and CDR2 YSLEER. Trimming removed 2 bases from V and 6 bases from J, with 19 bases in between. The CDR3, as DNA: TGCGCCAGCAGCCAAAGACGGGGGCCAGGGAGGGATGAAAAACTGTTTTTT. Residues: CASSQRRGPGRDEKLFF.